The clone carrying this T cell receptor (beta chain) was recorded a few times. Time point: newly diagnosed GD, antithyroid drugs for less than 3 months. Following extraction of RNA from PBMCs, that RNA was used to make the TCR library. Diagnoses of Graves' disease were made by American Thyroid Association guidelines. The data originate from a study of regulatory T cells in long-lasting Graves disease. Both iRepertoire HTBI primers and Arm-PCR of CDR3 regions were used to build the TCR beta libraries. From the multiplex PCR reads, TCRdb called clonotypes with MiXCR, one entry per CDR3 protein. Of roughly 440,000 distinct CDR3 sequences listed, about 16% are singletons. Germline V gives CDR1 LNHNV, CDR2 YYDKDF (reference sequence). The junction had 1 base not matched to a gene; V was cut back by 0 bases and J by 5 bases. The CDR3 spans 15 residues. This same sample was also taken into another study, of T cells in Graves' hyperthyroidism and ophthalmopathy.

The clonotype originates from a woman between 18 and 29 years old with Graves disease. The V call is TRBV15, the J call TRBJ2-3; TRBD2 matches at 11 bases. The specimen comprised peripheral blood mononuclear cells (PBMCs), sampled at new diagnosis, from a patient treated with antithyroid drugs. The CDR3 is CATSREGLAGDTQYF. DNA for the CDR3: TGTGCCACCAGCAGAGAAGGACTAGCGGGAGATACGCAGTATTTT. The full variable domain, with the rest looked up from reference TRBV15 and TRBJ2-3, is DAMVIQNPRYQVTQFGKPVTLSCSQTLNHNVMYWYQQKSSQAPKLLFHYYDKDFNNEADTPDNFQSRRPNTSFCFLDIRSPGLGDTAMYLCATSREGLAGDTQYFGPGTRLTVL.